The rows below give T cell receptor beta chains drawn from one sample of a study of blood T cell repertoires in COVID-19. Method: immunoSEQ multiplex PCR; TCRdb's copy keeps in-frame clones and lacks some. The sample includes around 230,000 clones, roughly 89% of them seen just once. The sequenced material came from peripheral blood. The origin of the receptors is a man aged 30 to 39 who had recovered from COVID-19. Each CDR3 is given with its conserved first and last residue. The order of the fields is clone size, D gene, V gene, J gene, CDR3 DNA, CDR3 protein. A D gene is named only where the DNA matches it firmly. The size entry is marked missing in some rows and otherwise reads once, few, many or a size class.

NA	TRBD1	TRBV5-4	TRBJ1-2	TGTGCCAGCAGCTATGACCGGGACAGGGTTTACTTC	CASSYDRDRVYF
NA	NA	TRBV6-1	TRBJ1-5	TGTGCCAGCAGTGGACCCGGAGTCTTTATGAGGAGTCAGCCCCAGCATTTT	CASSGPGVFMRSQPQHF
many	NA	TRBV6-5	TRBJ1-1	TGTGCCAGCAGCCCGACTCGCACTGAAGCTTTCTTT	CASSPTRTEAFF
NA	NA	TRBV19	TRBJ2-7	TGTGCCAGTAGTATTATGGCAGGGCACTCCTACGAGCAGTACTTC	CASSIMAGHSYEQYF
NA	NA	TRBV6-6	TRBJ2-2	TGTGCCAGCAGCCGACTGGGGCAGGGGCCCACCGGGGAGCTGTTTTTT	CASSRLGQGPTGELFF
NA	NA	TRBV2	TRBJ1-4	TGTGCCAGCAGTGAAAAGAGTCAAATTAGTGAAAAACTGTTTTTT	CASSEKSQISEKLFF
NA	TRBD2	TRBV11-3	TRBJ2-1	TGTGCCAGCAGCACGACTAGCGGGGGGTACAATGAGCAGTTCTTC	CASSTTSGGYNEQFF
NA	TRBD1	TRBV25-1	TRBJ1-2	TGTGCCAGCAGTGGCCTCGGACAGGATCCGTATGGCTACACCTTC	CASSGLGQDPYGYTF
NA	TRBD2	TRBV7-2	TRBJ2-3	TGTGCCAGCAGCCCAGGGACTAGGGATACGCAGTATTTT	CASSPGTRDTQYF
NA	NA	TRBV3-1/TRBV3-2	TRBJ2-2	TGTGCCAGCAGCCAAGATTACGGGGGGACAATAGTTACCGGGGAGCTGTTTTTT	CASSQDYGGTIVTGELFF
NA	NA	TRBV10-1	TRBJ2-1	TGCGCCAGCAGCCGCGGCTTTGGTGATGAGCAGTTCTTC	CASSRGFGDEQFF
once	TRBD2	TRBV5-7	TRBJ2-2	TGTGCCAGCAGCCCGGGACTAGCGGGGGAAAACACCGGGGAGCTGTTTTTT	CASSPGLAGENTGELFF
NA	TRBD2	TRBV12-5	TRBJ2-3	TGTGCTAGTGGGCTGACTAGCGGGGGAAGCACAGATACGCAGTATTTT	CASGLTSGGSTDTQYF
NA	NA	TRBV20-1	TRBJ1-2	TGCAGTGCTCTCCGGACAGAAGGCTACACCTTC	CSALRTEGYTF
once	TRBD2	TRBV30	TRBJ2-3	TGTGCCTGGAGTGTCCCGGGGGGGCCAGATACGCAGTATTTT	CAWSVPGGPDTQYF
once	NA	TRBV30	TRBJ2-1	TGTGCCTGCTCCTGGGGCTCTTCCTACTCCTACAATGAGCAGTTCTTC	CACSWGSSYSYNEQFF
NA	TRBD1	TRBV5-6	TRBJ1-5	TGTGCCAGCAGCAAGACAGGGGGCGATCAGCCCCAGCATTTT	CASSKTGGDQPQHF
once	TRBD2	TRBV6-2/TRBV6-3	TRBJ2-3	TGTGCCAGCAGCCCTCTCCCGGGACTAGCGGGGGAAACAGATACGCAGTATTTT	CASSPLPGLAGETDTQYF